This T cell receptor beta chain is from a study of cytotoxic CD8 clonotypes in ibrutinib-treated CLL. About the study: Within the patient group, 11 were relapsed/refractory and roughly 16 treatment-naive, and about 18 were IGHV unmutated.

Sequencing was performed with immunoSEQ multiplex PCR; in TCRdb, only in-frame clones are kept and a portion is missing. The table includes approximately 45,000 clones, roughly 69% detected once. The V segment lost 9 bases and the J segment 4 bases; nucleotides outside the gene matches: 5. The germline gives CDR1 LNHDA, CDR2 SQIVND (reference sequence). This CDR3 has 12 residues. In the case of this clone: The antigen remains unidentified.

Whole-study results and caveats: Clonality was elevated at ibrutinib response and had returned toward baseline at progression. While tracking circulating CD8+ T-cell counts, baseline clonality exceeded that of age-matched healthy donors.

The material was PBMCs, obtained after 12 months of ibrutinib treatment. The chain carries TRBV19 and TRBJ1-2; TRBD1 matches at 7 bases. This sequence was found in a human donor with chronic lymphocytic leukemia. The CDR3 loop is CASRDSFYGYTF. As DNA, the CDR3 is TGTGCCAGCAGGGACAGCTTCTATGGCTACACCTTC.